This T cell receptor (beta chain) emerged from a study of shared clonotypes between healthy human individuals. Sorted-subset replicate PCR reactions contained roughly 200 ng DNA, corresponding to tens of thousands of T cell genomes. Some clones are missing from TCRdb's copy, which holds only in-frame ones; the method was immunoSEQ multiplex PCR. The sample comprises roughly 2,000,000 clones, about 95% of which are singletons, and less than 1.5% rests with the top ten. Naive CD8 cells lacked CD45RO, underwent positive selection for CCR7 and left out terminally differentiated effector memory CD45RA+ cells. Those who donated, Caucasian adults without exception, all lived in Nashville, Tennessee. Sequences were obtained from naive CD8+ T cells sorted from blood. The receptor was derived from a man aged 18 to 29 in good health.

CDR3 sequence reads: CASSVADYGYTF. The CDR3, as DNA: TGTGCCAGCAGCGTGGCGGACTATGGCTACACCTTC. The chain links TRBV5-6 to TRBJ1-2; the D is unclear. V lost 4 bases to trimming and J lost 3 bases, with 7 bases between them. This CDR3 region has 12 residues. Germline CDR1 and CDR2: SGHDT and YYEEEE. Complete variable domain (other parts from reference TRBV5-6 and TRBJ1-2): DAGVTQSPTHLIKTRGQQVTLRCSPKSGHDTVSWYQQALGQGPQFIFQYYEEEERQRGNFPDRFSGHQFPNYSSELNVNALLLGDSALYLCASSVADYGYTFGSGTRLTVV.